Following are 30 T cell receptor beta chains from one sample sequenced in a study of OX40 agonist ivuxolimab in advanced cancers. Generated by immunoSEQ multiplex PCR, the TCRdb table keeps only in-frame clones and is missing some. The sample holds tens of thousands of clones; about 86% are singletons and the top ten take 0.85% to 0.95%. The sample consisted of CD4+ or CD8+ T cells sorted from blood, taken in a trial of the OX40 agonist ivuxolimab. Source of these receptors: an adult with an advanced solid tumor such as melanoma, head and neck, liver or kidney cancer.

The chain links TRBV6-5 to TRBJ1-2; D possibly corresponds to TRBD1 (6 bases). The CDR3 runs 15 residues. V gave up 5 bases and J gave up 1 base, with 14 bases separating them. In germline, CDR1 is MNHEY, CDR2 SVGAGI. CDR3 loop: CASSLRGALNYGYTF. DNA for the CDR3: TGTGCCAGCAGTCTCAGGGGCGCTCTTAACTATGGCTACACCTTC.

The V call is TRBV5-4, the J call TRBJ2-1; 8 bases align to TRBD2. This CDR3 is built from 15 residues. Germline V gene lookup returns CDR1 SGHNT and CDR2 YYREEE (reference sequence). V shed 5 bases, J shed 2 bases, and the junction held 6 bases outside the gene matches. The CDR3 DNA reads TGTGCCAGCAGATCGGGACTAGTCGCCTACAATGAGCAGTTCTTC. It is translated as CASRSGLVAYNEQFF. The entire variable domain, with the rest obtained from reference TRBV5-4 and TRBJ2-1, is as follows: ETGVTQSPTHLIKTRGQQVTLRCSSQSGHNTVSWYQQALGQGPQFIFQYYREEENGRGNFPPRFSGLQFPNYSSELNVNALELDDSALYLCASRSGLVAYNEQFFGPGTRLTVL.

The sample holds one count of this clone. Distinct nucleotide sequences in the sample also encode this CDR3. The chain links TRBV18 to TRBJ1-1, with D hard to call. The CDR3 is 12 residues long. The V and J ends lost 6 bases and 1 base respectively, with 6 bases between them. The V gene's germline CDR1 is KGHSH and CDR2 LQKENI. CDR3 nucleotides: TGTGCCAGCTCGCACAGGAACACTGAAGCTTTCTTT. Translating it yields CASSHRNTEAFF. Full variable domain (remainder filled in from reference TRBV18 and TRBJ1-1): NAGVMQNPRHLVRRRGQEARLRCSPMKGHSHVYWYRQLPEEGLKFMVYLQKENIIDESGMPKERFSAEFPKEGPSILRIQQVVRGDSAAYFCASSHRNTEAFFGQGTRLTVV.

The chain joins TRBV19 to TRBJ1-5, with unresolved D. This CDR3 spans 15 amino acids. CDR1 is LNHDA, CDR2 SQIVND, per germline (reference sequence). Between the trimmed V and J ends, which lost 3 bases and 2 bases, there was a span of 11 bases. CDR3 coding DNA: TGTGCCAGTAGTATGTTGGGGTCGGGCAATCAGCCCCAGCATTTT. As protein: CASSMLGSGNQPQHF.

This clone has a handful of counts. The rearrangement uses TRBV30 and TRBJ2-7; D ambiguous. Deletions cut 0 bases from V and 5 bases from J, with 5 bases between. The germline CDR1 and CDR2 sequences are GTSNPN and SVGIG (reference sequence). CDR3 size: 11 residues. This CDR3 is CAWSVYDEQYF. CDR3 coding DNA: TGTGCCTGGAGTGTTTACGACGAGCAGTACTTC.

The gene calls are TRBV7-9 and TRBJ2-4; D not resolved. Germline V lookup: CDR1 SEHNR, CDR2 FQNEAQ (reference sequence). This CDR3 has 11 residues. V lost 6 bases and J 5 bases, leaving 5 bases between the germline ends. CDR3 bases: TGTGCCAGCAGTGTTGAAAACATTCAGTACTTC. Residues: CASSVENIQYF.

V gene TRBV29-1 combines with J gene TRBJ1-1; D is ambiguous. CDR1 is SQVTM, CDR2 ANQGSEA, per germline. The CDR3 loop spans 10 amino acids. Trimming cost V 4 bases and J 7 bases, with 7 bases left between them. The CDR3 loop is CSVVQLEAFF. The CDR3 DNA follows: TGCAGCGTTGTCCAGCTTGAAGCTTTCTTT. The full variable domain, its missing parts supplied by reference TRBV29-1 and TRBJ1-1, is SAVISQKPSRDICQRGTSLTIQCQVDSQVTMMFWYRQQPGQSLTLIATANQGSEATYESGFVIDKFPISRPNLTFSTLTVSNMSPEDSSIYLCSVVQLEAFFGQGTRLTVV.

The CDR3 protein is CASSLTSGYEQYF. Written as DNA, the CDR3 is TGCGCCAGCAGCTTAACTAGCGGATACGAGCAGTACTTC. The rearrangement links TRBV5-1 to TRBJ2-5; the match to TRBD2 covers 8 bases. Matching the DNA end better, TRBJ2-7 makes the J call doubtful. Per germline, CDR1 SGHRS and CDR2 YFSETQ. The CDR3 runs to 13 residues.

In DNA, the CDR3 is TGTGCCAGCAGCACCCGGGGCGGCGAGCAGCCCCAGCATTTT. This sequence encodes CASSTRGGEQPQHF. The V call is TRBV7-2, the J call TRBJ1-5, with D possibly being TRBD1 (5 bases). Trimming stripped 5 bases from V and 7 bases from J, with 15 bases between. CDR3 length equals 14 residues. The germline gives CDR1 SGHTA, CDR2 FQGNSA.

This clone was counted between two and nine times. The chain carries TRBV4-2 and TRBJ1-1; D is unresolved. Trimming removed 3 bases from V and 11 bases from J, with 10 bases in between. The CDR3 is 11 amino acids. The germline V gene encodes CDR1 LGHNA and CDR2 YNFKEQ. The CDR3 DNA follows: TGTGCCAGCAGCCAGGGTAGGGAGGCTTTCTTT. Amino acid sequence: CASSQGREAFF.

This clone was seen a few times. This sample also contains other DNA sequences that code for the same CDR3. The rearrangement joins TRBV27 to TRBJ2-5; 10 bases map to TRBD2. V trimming: 5 bases; J trimming: 5 bases; junction bases outside the gene matches: 5. This CDR3 contains 14 residues. CDR1 and CDR2 (germline): MNHEY, SMNVEV (reference sequence). CDR3 residues: CASSPGLAVETQYF. In DNA form, the CDR3 reads TGTGCCAGCAGTCCCGGACTAGCGGTGGAGACCCAGTACTTC.

The V gene is TRBV19, the J gene TRBJ1-5; 11 bases are a match to TRBD1. The CDR3 loop spans 17 amino acids. V trimming: 3 bases; J trimming: 2 bases; junction bases outside the gene matches: 6. The germline V gene encodes CDR1 LNHDA and CDR2 SQIVND (reference sequence). The CDR3 sequence: CASSIGQGARRNQPQHF. The CDR3 DNA reads as TGTGCCAGTAGTATCGGACAGGGGGCACGACGCAATCAGCCCCAGCATTTT.

The chain is built from TRBV5-1 and TRBJ2-3; the match to TRBD2 covers 7 bases. V was pared by 4 bases and J by 4 bases, with 6 bases of the junction left unmatched. The length of the CDR3 is 14 residues. Germline V gene lookup returns CDR1 SGHRS and CDR2 YFSETQ. CDR3 sequence reads: CASSAEGGSDTQYF. CDR3 nucleotide sequence: TGCGCCAGCAGCGCCGAGGGAGGGTCAGATACGCAGTATTTT.

The rearrangement uses TRBV9 and TRBJ2-3, with 9 bases matching TRBD2. V trimming: 0 bases; J trimming: 4 bases; junction bases outside the gene matches: 6. The CDR3 spans 16 residues. Germline values: CDR1 SGDLS, CDR2 YYNGEE. This CDR3 is CASSVGSSGAADTQYF. In nucleotides, the CDR3 is TGTGCCAGCAGCGTAGGCTCTAGCGGGGCGGCAGATACGCAGTATTTT.

This clone was detected only a few times. The chain recombines TRBV28 with TRBJ1-1; maybe TRBD1 (6 bases). Germline CDR1 and CDR2: MDHEN and SYDVKM. V gave up 6 bases and J gave up 0 bases, with 11 bases separating them. There are 14 residues in the CDR3. This CDR3 reads CASSIGQLNTEAFF. For the CDR3, the DNA is TGTGCCAGCAGCATAGGACAGTTGAACACTGAAGCTTTCTTT.

The chain is built from TRBV5-1 and TRBJ1-1, with D uncertain. This CDR3 spans 15 amino acids. The V end was cut by 2 bases, the J end by 5 bases, with 16 bases between. Germline lookup yields CDR1 SGHRS and CDR2 YFSETQ. Here the CDR3 DNA reads TGCGCCAGCAGCTTCCAGACTCCACCGACGACTGAAGCTTTCTTT. It yields the protein CASSFQTPPTTEAFF. Looking up the rest from reference TRBV5-1 and TRBJ1-1 gives the full variable domain: KAGVTQTPRYLIKTRGQQVTLSCSPISGHRSVSWYQQTPGQGLQFLFEYFSETQRNKGNFPGRFSGRQFSNSRSEMNVSTLELGDSALYLCASSFQTPPTTEAFFGQGTRLTVV.

In its sample, this clone was seen once. CDR3 DNA: TGTGCCAGCAGTCCCGCTACTAGCGGGAGCGGGTACGAGCAGTACTTC. It encodes CASSPATSGSGYEQYF. The chain couples TRBV6-6 to TRBJ2-7; 11 nucleotides agree with TRBD2. Germline CDR1 reads MNHNY; CDR2 reads SVGAGI (reference sequence). J lost 4 bases, V lost 5 bases, and 10 bases had no gene match. The CDR3 runs 16 residues.

The CDR3 DNA sequence: TGTGCCAGTAGTAGGGGCAGCCCTCTCTACGAGCAGTACTTC. This encodes CASSRGSPLYEQYF. The chain employs TRBV19 and TRBJ2-7; TRBD1 is a possible D gene (5 bases). Germline CDR1 is LNHDA and CDR2 is SQIVND (reference sequence). The ends were cut back, 4 bases at V and 3 bases at J, with 13 bases in the middle. The CDR3 sequence is 14 residues long.

This chain connects TRBV5-1 to TRBJ1-1, with no clear D. V dropped 1 base and J dropped 3 bases, with 7 bases sitting between them. The CDR3 sequence is 13 residues long. Germline lookup yields CDR1 SGHRS and CDR2 YFSETQ. The DNA of the CDR3 is TGCGCCAGCAGCTTGAGCCGGGACACTGAAGCTTTCTTT. Its translation: CASSLSRDTEAFF.

The chain employs TRBV4-1 and TRBJ2-3; 16 positions agree with TRBD2. The CDR3 consists of 16 residues. Germline V CDR1 and CDR2: MGHRA, YSYEKL. V was clipped by 6 bases and J by 6 bases; unmatched bases: 6. The CDR3 bases are TGCGCCAGCAGTCGAGAGGGACTAGCGGGAGGGGATACGCAGTATTTT. The encoded protein is CASSREGLAGGDTQYF.

The genes are TRBV6-5 and TRBJ2-7; the D gene could be TRBD1 or TRBD2 (5 bases each). The V end was cut by 8 bases, the J end by 7 bases, with 21 bases between. The CDR3 is 14 amino acids. CDR1 MNHEY and CDR2 SVGAGI come from the germline V gene. The CDR3 here is CASPNKGTPEEQYF. DNA of the CDR3: TGTGCCAGCCCTAATAAGGGGACGCCAGAAGAGCAGTACTTC.

V gene TRBV10-3 combines with J gene TRBJ1-3; no clear D. CDR3 length equals 13 residues. Trimming removed 7 bases at V and 2 bases at J, with 9 bases between. The germline V gene has CDR1 ENHRY and CDR2 SYGVKD. CDR3 nucleotide sequence: TGTGCCATCAAAGAGGGCCCTGGAAACACCATATATTTT. It yields the protein CAIKEGPGNTIYF.

This rearrangement joins TRBV10-1 to TRBJ1-1, with 9 bases fitting TRBD1. This CDR3 has 13 amino acids. V shed 7 bases, J shed 4 bases, and the junction held 4 bases outside the gene matches. The germline V gene encodes CDR1 WNHNN and CDR2 SYGVQD (reference sequence). This chain's CDR3 is CASNRTGVTEAFF. The CDR3 DNA is TGCGCCAGCAATAGGACAGGGGTCACTGAAGCTTTCTTT.

The chain uses TRBV10-3 and TRBJ2-2, with D perhaps matching TRBD1 or TRBD2 (5 bases each). The V end lost 0 bases, the J end lost 3 bases, and 8 bases lay between the germline ends. CDR3 length: 15 residues. Germline V gene lookup returns CDR1 ENHRY and CDR2 SYGVKD. This CDR3 reads CAISESGTHTGELFF. CDR3 nucleotides: TGTGCCATCAGTGAGTCGGGGACCCACACCGGGGAGCTGTTTTTT.

This chain joins TRBV5-1 and TRBJ2-7; possible D gene TRBD1, 5 bases. Germline CDR1 and CDR2: SGHRS and YFSETQ. The CDR3 totals 14 residues. V was pared by 2 bases and J by 2 bases, with 11 bases between. CDR3: CASSLSGNPYEQYF. The CDR3, as DNA: TGCGCCAGCAGCTTATCAGGGAACCCCTACGAGCAGTACTTC.

Here the CDR3 reads CASTTGTNNSPLHF. CDR3 in DNA: TGTGCCAGCACGACAGGGACTAATAATTCACCCCTCCACTTT. V gene TRBV5-8 combines with J gene TRBJ1-6; 7 nucleotides align to TRBD1. From germline, CDR1 is SGHTS and CDR2 YDEGEE. V was pared by 6 bases and J by 5 bases, with 5 bases of the junction left unmatched. The CDR3 is made up of 14 amino acids.

This chain connects TRBV20-1 to TRBJ2-5; weak D call: TRBD2 (5 bases). V lost 2 bases and J lost 5, with 6 bases in between. This CDR3 spans 11 amino acids. From germline, CDR1 is DFQATT and CDR2 SNEGSKA (reference sequence). The CDR3 loop is CSARRGETQYF. CDR3 sequence (DNA): TGCAGTGCTAGAAGAGGGGAGACCCAGTACTTC.

V and J are TRBV10-3 and TRBJ2-5; 9 nucleotides match TRBD2. The closer fit of TRBJ2-7 to the DNA end suggests the J call may be wrong. This CDR3 contains 16 residues. Germline assignment: CDR1 ENHRY and CDR2 SYGVKD. The chain's CDR3 is CAISDPSGAVVYEQYF. DNA of the CDR3: TGTGCCATCAGTGATCCTAGCGGGGCCGTAGTCTACGAGCAGTACTTC.

The chain has TRBV15 and TRBJ1-5; D not certain. The V end was cut by 3 bases, the J end by 0 bases, with 6 bases between. The germline V gene encodes CDR1 LNHNV and CDR2 YYDKDF (reference sequence). The length of the CDR3 is 14 residues. CDR3 amino acids: CATSSDYSNQPQHF. The CDR3 coding sequence is TGTGCCACCAGCAGTGATTATAGCAATCAGCCCCAGCATTTT. The entire variable domain, with the rest obtained from reference TRBV15 and TRBJ1-5, is as follows: DAMVIQNPRYQVTQFGKPVTLSCSQTLNHNVMYWYQQKSSQAPKLLFHYYDKDFNNEADTPDNFQSRRPNTSFCFLDIRSPGLGDTAMYLCATSSDYSNQPQHFGDGTRLSIL.

This clone showed up just once. This rearrangement joins TRBV18 to TRBJ2-5; 7 bases line up with TRBD2. Germline trimming cut 3 bases from V and 1 base from J; bases unmatched to any gene: 2. This CDR3 comprises 14 residues. CDR1 is KGHSH, CDR2 LQKENI, per germline. CDR3 amino acids: CASSPRGSQETQYF. The DNA for the CDR3 is TGTGCCAGCTCACCGCGGGGGTCCCAAGAGACCCAGTACTTC. Drawing the rest from reference TRBV18 and TRBJ2-5, the complete variable domain is NAGVMQNPRHLVRRRGQEARLRCSPMKGHSHVYWYRQLPEEGLKFMVYLQKENIIDESGMPKERFSAEFPKEGPSILRIQQVVRGDSAAYFCASSPRGSQETQYFGPGTRLLVL.